Following are 21 T cell receptor beta chains from one sample sequenced in a study of blood T cell repertoires in COVID-19. Sequenced by immunoSEQ multiplex PCR; TCRdb stores in-frame clones only, minus some. The repertoire holds hundreds of thousands of clones, with around nine tenths as singletons. The sequenced sample consisted of peripheral blood. The source is a woman in her 30s with COVID-19, enrolled during active disease.

This sequence joins TRBV2 and TRBJ2-7; a weak D match, TRBD1 (5 bases). Per the germline V gene, CDR1 is SNHLY and CDR2 is FYNNEI. Trimming left V 4 bases short and J 5 bases short, with 21 bases between. The CDR3 is 16 amino acids. The CDR3 DNA reads as TGTGCCAGCAGTGCCCACACTCAGGGAACAATCCACGAGCAGTACTTC. It specifies CASSAHTQGTIHEQYF.

This CDR3 is CASSYSRQQNTEAFF. CDR3 nucleotide sequence: TGTGCCAGCAGTTACTCGCGGCAGCAGAACACTGAAGCTTTCTTT. The V gene is TRBV6-5, the J gene TRBJ1-1; D is undetermined. Trimming shortened V by 0 bases and J by 1 base, and 9 bases separated the two germline ends. The germline CDR1 and CDR2 sequences are MNHEY and SVGAGI. The CDR3 length is 15 residues.

This chain connects TRBV5-6 to TRBJ2-7, with 7 bases lining up with TRBD1. Germline-derived CDR1 and CDR2 are SGHDT and YYEEEE. CDR3 length equals 13 residues. After removal of 4 bases from V and 5 bases from J, the junction contained 6 bases not matched to a gene. The CDR3 bases are TGTGCCAGCAGCCCCGACAGGGTAAACGAGCAGTACTTC. Translation gives CASSPDRVNEQYF.

The chain joins TRBV2 to TRBJ1-5, with D perhaps TRBD1 (6 bases). The CDR3 runs 14 residues. Trimming shortened V by 6 bases and J by 0 bases, and 9 bases separated the two germline ends. Germline lookup yields CDR1 SNHLY and CDR2 FYNNEI. The CDR3 sequence: CASSRDTSNQPQHF. In DNA form, the CDR3 reads TGTGCCAGCAGCCGGGACACTAGCAATCAGCCCCAGCATTTT.

The chain has TRBV6-6 and TRBJ2-1, with 7 bases fitting TRBD2. CDR3 length: 15 residues. The V gene end was trimmed by 6 bases and the J gene end by 6 bases; junction bases not matched to a gene: 11. Germline V gene lookup returns CDR1 MNHNY and CDR2 SVGAGI (reference sequence). The CDR3 loop is CASSPVAGAGNEQFF. CDR3 sequence (DNA): TGTGCCAGCAGCCCCGTGGCGGGAGCGGGCAATGAGCAGTTCTTC.

With regard to this clone: One junction end disagrees with the germline gene, perhaps due to a read error. The DNA of the CDR3 is TGCGCCAGCTCACCTGGGCTAGCGGGAACCTACGAGCAGTACTTC. Amino acid sequence: CASSPGLAGTYEQYF. The rearrangement joins TRBV18 to TRBJ2-7, with TRBD2 matching over 9 bases. The CDR3 is 15 amino acids. Germline lookup yields CDR1 KGHSH and CDR2 LQKENI.

The chain employs TRBV6-5 and TRBJ1-1, with D uncertain. The CDR3 sequence is 12 residues long. Germline CDR1 is MNHEY and CDR2 is SVGAGI. With 8 bases removed from V and 5 bases from J, the gap between germline ends came to 12 bases. Here the CDR3 reads CASHRGDTEAFF. DNA of the CDR3: TGTGCCAGCCACCGGGGAGATACTGAAGCTTTCTTT.

The chain employs TRBV6-5 and TRBJ2-5, with a possible D match to TRBD2 (5 bases). Germline V gives CDR1 MNHEY, CDR2 SVGAGI. V lost 6 bases and J 2 bases, leaving 13 bases between the germline ends. CDR3 length: 14 residues. The CDR3 DNA follows: TGTGCCAGCAGGGAGGACTTTTCGCAAGAGACCCAGTACTTC. It translates to CASREDFSQETQYF.

This chain connects TRBV28 to TRBJ2-7, with 8 bases identical to TRBD1. Trimming cost V 5 bases and J 0 bases; bases outside gene matches: 9. The CDR3 runs 16 residues. Looked up from germline, CDR1 is MDHEN and CDR2 is SYDVKM. The CDR3 coding sequence is TGTGCCAGCAGTACCGGACAGGGCGGAATCTCCTACGAGCAGTACTTC. This gives the protein CASSTGQGGISYEQYF.

The genes are TRBV2 and TRBJ2-7, with 10 bases that match TRBD1. Germline loops: CDR1 SNHLY, CDR2 FYNNEI. After removal of 10 bases from V and 6 bases from J, the junction contained 9 bases not matched to a gene. The CDR3 runs to 13 residues. CDR3 sequence reads: CANRGQGSGEQYF. CDR3 coding DNA: TGTGCCAATAGGGGACAGGGGTCGGGCGAGCAGTACTTC.

This clone was recorded once. This sequence joins TRBV19 and TRBJ1-2; D gene unclear. The CDR3 totals 13 residues. Germline V gene sequence: CDR1 LNHDA, CDR2 SQIVND (reference sequence). The V end was cut by 5 bases, the J end by 5 bases, with 12 bases between. The CDR3 here is CASSADYLYGYTF. CDR3 sequence (DNA): TGTGCCAGTAGTGCGGATTACCTTTATGGCTACACCTTC.

The chain uses TRBV5-1 and TRBJ2-3; maybe TRBD2 (6 bases). The V gene's germline CDR1 is SGHRS and CDR2 YFSETQ. The CDR3 sequence is 12 residues long. V was clipped by 5 bases and J by 4 bases, with 8 bases between them. CDR3 sequence reads: CASRGEADTQYF. The CDR3 DNA reads as TGCGCCAGCAGAGGGGAGGCAGATACGCAGTATTTT.

The rearrangement links TRBV6-5 to TRBJ2-5; the match to TRBD2 covers 10 bases. Germline V gene data show CDR1 as MNHEY and CDR2 as SVGAGI. This CDR3 spans 14 amino acids. V lost 8 bases, J lost 5 bases, and 8 bases stayed unmatched. The chain's CDR3 is CASRTSGARETQYF. CDR3 bases: TGTGCCAGCCGGACTAGCGGAGCCCGGGAGACCCAGTACTTC.

This clone showed up just a few times. This CDR3 is CATSRDPADWTSSYEQYF. CDR3 DNA: TGTGCCACCAGCAGAGATCCCGCCGATTGGACTAGCTCCTACGAGCAGTACTTC. This sequence joins TRBV15 and TRBJ2-7, with 7 bases identical to TRBD2. This CDR3 contains 18 residues. V lost 0 bases to trimming and J lost 0 bases; unmatched junction nucleotides: 11. Germline V gives CDR1 LNHNV, CDR2 YYDKDF (reference sequence).

The rearrangement links TRBV6-4 to TRBJ2-1; the match to TRBD2 covers 12 bases. The CDR3 sequence is 15 residues long. Trimming removed 4 bases from V and 6 bases from J; junction bases left unmatched: 4. Germline CDR1 reads MRHNA; CDR2 reads SNTAGT. The CDR3 DNA reads as TGTGCCAGCAGTGGACTAGCGGGAGACACCAATGAGCAGTTCTTC. Translated, it gives CASSGLAGDTNEQFF.

About this clone itself: A read error may produce the germline difference seen at one junction end. The chain has TRBV30 and TRBJ1-2; D uncertain. The CDR3 has 10 residues. Germline values: CDR1 GTSNPN, CDR2 SVGIG (reference sequence). The CDR3 is CAWSDSTIAF. CDR3 in DNA: TGTGCCTGGAGTGACAGCACCATAGCCTTC.

The chain recombines TRBV20-1 with TRBJ1-2; D may be TRBD1 (6 bases). The germline CDR1 and CDR2 sequences are DFQATT and SNEGSKA (reference sequence). The length of the CDR3 is 13 residues. V was shortened by 3 bases and J by 3 bases, with 11 bases between the two germline ends. The chain's CDR3 is CSASDRRDYGYTF. CDR3 bases: TGCAGTGCTAGTGACAGGAGGGACTATGGCTACACCTTC.

The chain couples TRBV7-8 to TRBJ1-2, with 12 bases matching TRBD1. The V gene end was trimmed by 4 bases and the J gene end by 10 bases; junction bases not matched to a gene: 4. Germline CDR1 reads SGHVS; CDR2 reads FQNEAQ. This CDR3 has 13 amino acids. CDR3 DNA: TGTGCCAGCAGCTCAACGGGACAGGGGGCCTACACCTTC. It encodes CASSSTGQGAYTF.

This clone appeared once. The chain is built from TRBV18 and TRBJ1-2; 9 nucleotides match TRBD1. V was pared by 0 bases and J by 7 bases, with 9 bases of the junction left unmatched. The CDR3 extends over 16 amino acids. From germline, CDR1 is KGHSH and CDR2 LQKENI. CDR3 amino acids: CASSPPSLGQGSGYTF. The CDR3 region has the DNA TGTGCCAGCTCACCACCTAGCCTGGGACAGGGAAGTGGCTACACCTTC.

This clone was seen only once. The chain couples TRBV4-1 to TRBJ2-7, with TRBD2 matching 8 bases. The CDR3 sequence is 13 residues long. The ends lost 5 bases at V and 4 bases at J; junction bases unmatched: 4. Germline assignment: CDR1 MGHRA and CDR2 YSYEKL. DNA for the CDR3: TGCGCCAGCAGCGGGCTAGCGGGTTACGAGCAGTACTTC. Translated, it gives CASSGLAGYEQYF.

The chain joins TRBV5-1 to TRBJ2-2; no clear D gene. Trimming removed 3 bases from V and 7 bases from J, with 16 bases in between. The length of the CDR3 is 15 residues. CDR1 and CDR2 from the germline V gene are SGHRS and YFSETQ. The CDR3 DNA is TGCGCCAGCAGCTCCGTCCCCTGGTCGGGCGGGGAGCTGTTTTTT. Its protein is CASSSVPWSGGELFF.